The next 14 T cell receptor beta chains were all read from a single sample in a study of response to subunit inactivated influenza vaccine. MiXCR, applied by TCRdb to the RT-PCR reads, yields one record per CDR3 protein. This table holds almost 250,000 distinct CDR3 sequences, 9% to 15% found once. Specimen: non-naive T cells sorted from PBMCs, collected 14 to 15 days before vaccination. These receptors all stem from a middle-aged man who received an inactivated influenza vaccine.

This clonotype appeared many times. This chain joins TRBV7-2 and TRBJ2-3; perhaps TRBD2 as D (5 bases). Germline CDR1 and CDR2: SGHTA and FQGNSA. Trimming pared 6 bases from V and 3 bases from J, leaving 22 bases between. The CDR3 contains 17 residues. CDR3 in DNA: TGTGCCAGCAGTTTAAGCCCTCCCCGCCGCGGGACAGATACGCAGTATTTT. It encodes CASSLSPPRRGTDTQYF. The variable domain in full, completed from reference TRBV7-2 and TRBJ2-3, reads GAGVSQSPSNKVTEKGKDVELRCDPISGHTALYWYRQSLGQGLEFLIYFQGNSAPDKSGLPSDRFSAERTGGSVSTLTIQRTQQEDSAVYLCASSLSPPRRGTDTQYFGPGTRLTVL.

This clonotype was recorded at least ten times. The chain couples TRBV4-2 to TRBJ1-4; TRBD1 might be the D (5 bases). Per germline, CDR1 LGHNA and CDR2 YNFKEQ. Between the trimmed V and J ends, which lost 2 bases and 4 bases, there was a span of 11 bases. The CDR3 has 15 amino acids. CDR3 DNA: TGTGCCAGCAGCCAACCCGGACACCTTAATGAAAAACTGTTTTTT. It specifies CASSQPGHLNEKLFF.

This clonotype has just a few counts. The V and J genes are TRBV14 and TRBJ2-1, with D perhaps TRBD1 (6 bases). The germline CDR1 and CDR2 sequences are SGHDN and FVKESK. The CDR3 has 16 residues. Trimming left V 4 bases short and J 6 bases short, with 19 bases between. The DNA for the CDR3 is TGTGCCAGCAGCCTATCTCGCCAGGGGAAGGGCAATGAGCAGTTCTTC. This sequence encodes CASSLSRQGKGNEQFF. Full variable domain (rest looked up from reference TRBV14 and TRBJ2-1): EAGVTQFPSHSVIEKGQTVTLRCDPISGHDNLYWYRRVMGKEIKFLLHFVKESKQDESGMPNNRFLAERTGGTYSTLKVQPAELEDSGVYFCASSLSRQGKGNEQFFGPGTRLTVL.

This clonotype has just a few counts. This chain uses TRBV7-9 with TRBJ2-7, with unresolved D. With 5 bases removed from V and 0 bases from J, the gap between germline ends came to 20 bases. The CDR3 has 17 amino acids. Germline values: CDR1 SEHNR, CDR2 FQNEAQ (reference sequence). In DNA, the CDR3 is TGTGCCAGCAGCGCAGATTGGGGTGCCCGCTCCTCCTACGAGCAGTACTTC. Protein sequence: CASSADWGARSSYEQYF.

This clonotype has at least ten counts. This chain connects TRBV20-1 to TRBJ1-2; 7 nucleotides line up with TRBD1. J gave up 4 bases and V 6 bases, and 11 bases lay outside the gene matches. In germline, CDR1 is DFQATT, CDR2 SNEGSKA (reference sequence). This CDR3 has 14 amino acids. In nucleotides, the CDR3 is TGCAGTGCCCTACTCCGGGACAGCCTCTATGGCTACACCTTC. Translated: CSALLRDSLYGYTF.

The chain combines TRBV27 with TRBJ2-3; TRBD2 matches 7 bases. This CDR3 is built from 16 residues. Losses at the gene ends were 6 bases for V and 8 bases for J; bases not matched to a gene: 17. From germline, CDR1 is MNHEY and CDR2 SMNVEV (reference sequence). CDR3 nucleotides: TGTGCCAGCAGCTTGGCCGCTAGCGGTCTTTTTAGTACGCAGTATTTT. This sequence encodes CASSLAASGLFSTQYF.

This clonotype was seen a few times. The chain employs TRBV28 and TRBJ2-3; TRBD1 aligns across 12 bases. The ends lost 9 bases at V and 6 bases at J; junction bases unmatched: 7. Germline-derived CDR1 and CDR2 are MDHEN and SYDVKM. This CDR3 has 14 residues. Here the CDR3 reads CASWDRGPSDTQYF. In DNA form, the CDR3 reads TGTGCCAGTTGGGACAGGGGGCCATCGGATACGCAGTATTTT.

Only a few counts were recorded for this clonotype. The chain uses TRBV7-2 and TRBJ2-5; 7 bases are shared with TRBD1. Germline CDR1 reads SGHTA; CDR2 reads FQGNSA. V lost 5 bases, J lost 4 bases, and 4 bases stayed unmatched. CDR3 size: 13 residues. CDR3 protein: CASSSRTGETQYF. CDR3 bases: TGTGCCAGCAGCAGCCGGACAGGAGAGACCCAGTACTTC.

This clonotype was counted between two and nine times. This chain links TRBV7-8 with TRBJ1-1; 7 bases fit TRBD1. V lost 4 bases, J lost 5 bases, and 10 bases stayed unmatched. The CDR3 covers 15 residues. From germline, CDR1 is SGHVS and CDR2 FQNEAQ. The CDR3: CASSSRGGGGTEAFF. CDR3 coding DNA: TGTGCCAGCAGCTCCAGAGGGGGCGGGGGTACTGAAGCTTTCTTT.

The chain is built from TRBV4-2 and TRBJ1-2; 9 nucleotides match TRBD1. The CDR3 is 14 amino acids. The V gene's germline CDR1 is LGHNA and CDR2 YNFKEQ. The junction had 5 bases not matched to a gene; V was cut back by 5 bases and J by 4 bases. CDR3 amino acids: CASSSGTGRYGYTF. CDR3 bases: TGTGCCAGCAGCTCCGGGACAGGGCGCTATGGCTACACCTTC.

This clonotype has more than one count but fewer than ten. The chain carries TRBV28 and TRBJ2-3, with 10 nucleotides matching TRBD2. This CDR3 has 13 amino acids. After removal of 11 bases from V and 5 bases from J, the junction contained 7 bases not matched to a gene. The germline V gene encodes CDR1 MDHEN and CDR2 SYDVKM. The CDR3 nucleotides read TGTGCCGGTAGCGGGGGGAGAAGAGATACGCAGTATTTT. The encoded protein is CAGSGGRRDTQYF.

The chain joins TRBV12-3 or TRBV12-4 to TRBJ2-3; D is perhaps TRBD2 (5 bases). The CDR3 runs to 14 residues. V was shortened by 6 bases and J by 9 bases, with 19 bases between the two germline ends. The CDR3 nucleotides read TGTGCCAGCAGCCCCAGTCGGCGGGCCGGGACGCAGTATTTT. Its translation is CASSPSRRAGTQYF.

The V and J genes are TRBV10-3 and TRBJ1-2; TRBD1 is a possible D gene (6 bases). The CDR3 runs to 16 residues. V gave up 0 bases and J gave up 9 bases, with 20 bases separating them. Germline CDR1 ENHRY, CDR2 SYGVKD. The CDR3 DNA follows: TGTGCCATCAGTGAGTCGAGCGGGGAGACCGGGGACAGCTACACCTTC. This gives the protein CAISESSGETGDSYTF.

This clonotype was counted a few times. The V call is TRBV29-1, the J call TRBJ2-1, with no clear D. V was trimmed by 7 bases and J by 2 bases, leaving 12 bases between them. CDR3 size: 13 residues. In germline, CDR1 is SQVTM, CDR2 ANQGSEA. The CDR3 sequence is CSAPRVAYNEQFF. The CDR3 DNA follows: TGCAGCGCCCCCCGGGTCGCCTACAATGAGCAGTTCTTC.